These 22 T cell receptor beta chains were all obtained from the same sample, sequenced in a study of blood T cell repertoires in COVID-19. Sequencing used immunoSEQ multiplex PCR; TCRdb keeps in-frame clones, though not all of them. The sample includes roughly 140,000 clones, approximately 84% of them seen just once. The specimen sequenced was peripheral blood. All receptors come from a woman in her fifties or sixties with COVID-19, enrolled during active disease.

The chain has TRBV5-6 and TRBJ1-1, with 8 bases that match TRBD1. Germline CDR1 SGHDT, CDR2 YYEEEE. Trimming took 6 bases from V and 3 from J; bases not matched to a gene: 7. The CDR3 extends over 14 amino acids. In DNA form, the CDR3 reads TGTGCCAGCAACCGCCAGGGGGCCTACACTGAAGCTTTCTTT. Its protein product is CASNRQGAYTEAFF.

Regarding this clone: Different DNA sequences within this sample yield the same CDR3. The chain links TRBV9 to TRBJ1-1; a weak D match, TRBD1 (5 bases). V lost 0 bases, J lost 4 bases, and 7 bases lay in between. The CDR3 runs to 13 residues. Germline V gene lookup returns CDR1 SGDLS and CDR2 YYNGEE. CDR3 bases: TGTGCCAGCAGCGTAGAAAGGGGCACTGAAGCTTTCTTT. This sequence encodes CASSVERGTEAFF.

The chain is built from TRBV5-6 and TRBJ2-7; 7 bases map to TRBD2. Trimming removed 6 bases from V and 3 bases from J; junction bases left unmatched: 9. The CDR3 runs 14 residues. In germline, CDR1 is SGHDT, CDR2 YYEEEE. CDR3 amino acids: CASMPLGGDYEQYF. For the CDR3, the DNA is TGTGCCAGCATGCCTCTTGGGGGGGACTACGAGCAGTACTTC.

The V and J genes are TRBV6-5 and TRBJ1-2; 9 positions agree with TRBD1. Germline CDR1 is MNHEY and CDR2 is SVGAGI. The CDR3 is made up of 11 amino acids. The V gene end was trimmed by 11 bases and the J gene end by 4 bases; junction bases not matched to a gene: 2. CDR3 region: CAGGQGYGYTF. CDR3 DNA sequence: TGTGCCGGGGGACAGGGCTATGGCTACACCTTC.

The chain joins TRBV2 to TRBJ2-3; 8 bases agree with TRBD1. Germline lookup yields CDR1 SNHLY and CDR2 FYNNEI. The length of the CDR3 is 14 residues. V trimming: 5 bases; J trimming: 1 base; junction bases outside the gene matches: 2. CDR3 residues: CASSQQGGTDTQYF. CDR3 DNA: TGTGCCAGCAGTCAACAGGGGGGCACAGATACGCAGTATTTT.

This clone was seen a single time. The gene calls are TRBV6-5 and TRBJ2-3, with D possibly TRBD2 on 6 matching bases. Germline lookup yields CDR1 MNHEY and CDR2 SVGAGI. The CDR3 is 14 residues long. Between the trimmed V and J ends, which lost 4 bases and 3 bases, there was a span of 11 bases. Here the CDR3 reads CASSLRGKTDTQYF. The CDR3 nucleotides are TGTGCCAGCAGTTTGCGCGGGAAGACAGATACGCAGTATTTT.

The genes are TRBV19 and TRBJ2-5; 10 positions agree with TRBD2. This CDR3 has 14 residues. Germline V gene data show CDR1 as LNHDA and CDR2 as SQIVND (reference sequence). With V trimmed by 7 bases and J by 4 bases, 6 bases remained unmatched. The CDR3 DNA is TGTGCCAGTAAGGCTAGCGGGAGTTCAGAGACCCAGTACTTC. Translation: CASKASGSSETQYF.

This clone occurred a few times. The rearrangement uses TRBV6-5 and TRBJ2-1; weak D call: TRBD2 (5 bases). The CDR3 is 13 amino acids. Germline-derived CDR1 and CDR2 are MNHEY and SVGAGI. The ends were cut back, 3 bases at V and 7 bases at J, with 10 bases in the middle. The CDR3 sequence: CASSYLSGNEQFF. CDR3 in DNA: TGTGCCAGCAGTTATCTTTCGGGGAATGAGCAGTTCTTC.

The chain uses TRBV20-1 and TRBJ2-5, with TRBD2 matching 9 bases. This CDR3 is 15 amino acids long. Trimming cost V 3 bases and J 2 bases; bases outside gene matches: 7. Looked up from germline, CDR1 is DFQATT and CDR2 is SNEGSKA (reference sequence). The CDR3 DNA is TGCAGTGCTAGTGATAGCGGGAGTCGGCAAGAGACCCAGTACTTC. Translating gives CSASDSGSRQETQYF.

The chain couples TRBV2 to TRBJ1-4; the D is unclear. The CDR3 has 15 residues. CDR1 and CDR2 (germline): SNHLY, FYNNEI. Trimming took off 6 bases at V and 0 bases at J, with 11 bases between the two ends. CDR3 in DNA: TGTGCCAGCAGGACCCCCGGGACAACTAATGAAAAACTGTTTTTT. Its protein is CASRTPGTTNEKLFF.

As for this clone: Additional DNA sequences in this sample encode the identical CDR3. CDR3: CASSLEGQQPQHF. As DNA, the CDR3 is TGCGCCAGCAGCTTGGAGGGACAGCAGCCCCAGCATTTT. The chain recombines TRBV5-1 with TRBJ1-5; TRBD1 matches at 7 bases. Germline V gives CDR1 SGHRS, CDR2 YFSETQ. CDR3 length: 13 amino acids. The ends lost 0 bases at V and 7 bases at J; junction bases unmatched: 1.

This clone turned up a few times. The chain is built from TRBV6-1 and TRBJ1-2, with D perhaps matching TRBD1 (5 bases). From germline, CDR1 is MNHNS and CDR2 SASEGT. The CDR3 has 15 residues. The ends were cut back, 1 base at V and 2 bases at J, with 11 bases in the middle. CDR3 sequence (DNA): TGTGCCAGCAGTGAAGTTGATGGGGGGAACTATGGCTACACCTTC. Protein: CASSEVDGGNYGYTF.

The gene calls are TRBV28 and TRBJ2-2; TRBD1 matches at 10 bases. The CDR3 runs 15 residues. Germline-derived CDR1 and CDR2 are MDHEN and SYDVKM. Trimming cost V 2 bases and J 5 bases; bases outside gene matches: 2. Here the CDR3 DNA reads TGTGCCAGCAGTTTAGGGGGACAGGGGACCGGGGAGCTGTTTTTT. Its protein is CASSLGGQGTGELFF.

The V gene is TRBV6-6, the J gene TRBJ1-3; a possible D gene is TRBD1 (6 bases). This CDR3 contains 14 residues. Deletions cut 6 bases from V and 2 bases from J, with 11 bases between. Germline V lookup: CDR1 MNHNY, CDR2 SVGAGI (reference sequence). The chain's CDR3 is CASRQRDTGNTIYF. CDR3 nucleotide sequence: TGTGCCAGCAGACAACGGGACACTGGAAACACCATATATTTT.

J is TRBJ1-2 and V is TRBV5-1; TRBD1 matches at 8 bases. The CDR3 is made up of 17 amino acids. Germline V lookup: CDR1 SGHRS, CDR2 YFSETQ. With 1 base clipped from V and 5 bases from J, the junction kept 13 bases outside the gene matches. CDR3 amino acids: CASSLQGLSTGEYGYTF. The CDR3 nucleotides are TGCGCCAGCAGCTTGCAAGGGCTGTCGACAGGGGAGTATGGCTACACCTTC.

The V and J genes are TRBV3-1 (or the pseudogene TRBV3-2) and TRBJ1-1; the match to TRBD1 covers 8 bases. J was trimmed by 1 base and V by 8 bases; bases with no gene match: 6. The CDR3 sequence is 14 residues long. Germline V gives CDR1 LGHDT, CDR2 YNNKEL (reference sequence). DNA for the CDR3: TGTGCCAGCGCCTACAGGGGGACGAACACTGAAGCTTTCTTT. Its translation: CASAYRGTNTEAFF.

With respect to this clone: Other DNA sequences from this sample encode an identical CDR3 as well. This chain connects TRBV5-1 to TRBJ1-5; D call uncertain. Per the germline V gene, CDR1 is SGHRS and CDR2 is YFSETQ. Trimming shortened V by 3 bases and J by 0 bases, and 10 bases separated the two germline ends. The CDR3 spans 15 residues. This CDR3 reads CASSSSGGSNQPQHF. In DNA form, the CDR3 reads TGCGCCAGCAGCTCCTCGGGAGGTAGCAATCAGCCCCAGCATTTT. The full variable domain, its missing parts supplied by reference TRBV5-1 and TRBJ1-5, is KAGVTQTPRYLIKTRGQQVTLSCSPISGHRSVSWYQQTPGQGLQFLFEYFSETQRNKGNFPGRFSGRQFSNSRSEMNVSTLELGDSALYLCASSSSGGSNQPQHFGDGTRLSIL.

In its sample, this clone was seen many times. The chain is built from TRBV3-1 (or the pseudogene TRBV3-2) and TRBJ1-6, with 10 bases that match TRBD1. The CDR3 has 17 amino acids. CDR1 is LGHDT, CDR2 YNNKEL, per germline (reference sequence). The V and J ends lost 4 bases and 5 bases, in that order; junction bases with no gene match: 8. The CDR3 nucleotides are TGTGCCAGCAGCCGGCGCGGACAGGGGGTTAATAATTCACCCCTCCACTTT. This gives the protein CASSRRGQGVNNSPLHF.

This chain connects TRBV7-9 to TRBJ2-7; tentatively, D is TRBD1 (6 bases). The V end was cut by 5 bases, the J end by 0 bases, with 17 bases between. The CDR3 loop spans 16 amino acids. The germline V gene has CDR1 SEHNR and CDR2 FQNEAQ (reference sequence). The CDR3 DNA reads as TGTGCCAGCAGCAGCCCCCCGCAGGGGAGCTCCTACGAGCAGTACTTC. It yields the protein CASSSPPQGSSYEQYF.

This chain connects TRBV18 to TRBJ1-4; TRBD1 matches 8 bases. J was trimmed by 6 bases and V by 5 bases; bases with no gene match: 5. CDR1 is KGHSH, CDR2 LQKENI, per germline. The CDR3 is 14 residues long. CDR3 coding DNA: TGTGCCAGCTCATACGACAGGGGAGATGAAAAACTGTTTTTT. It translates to CASSYDRGDEKLFF.

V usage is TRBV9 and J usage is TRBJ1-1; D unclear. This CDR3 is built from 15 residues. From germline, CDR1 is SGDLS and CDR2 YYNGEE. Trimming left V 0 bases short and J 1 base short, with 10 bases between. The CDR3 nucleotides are TGTGCCAGCAGCGTAGGAGCCCCCGGGAACACTGAAGCTTTCTTT. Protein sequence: CASSVGAPGNTEAFF.

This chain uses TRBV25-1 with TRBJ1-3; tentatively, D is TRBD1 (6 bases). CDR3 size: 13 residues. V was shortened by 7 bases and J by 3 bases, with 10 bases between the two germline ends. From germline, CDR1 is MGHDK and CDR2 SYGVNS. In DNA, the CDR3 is TGTGCCAGCACTTCACAGGGTGGAAACACCATATATTTT. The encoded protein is CASTSQGGNTIYF.